The 32 T cell receptor beta chains in this list originate from one sample, sequenced in a study of technical replicates of blood from a handful of donors. TCRdb keeps only in-frame clones here, not all; method: immunoSEQ multiplex PCR. Seen here are some 15,000 clones, approximately 80% observed once, and the top ten hold around 10%. Sequenced material: PBMCs. The receptors were gathered from a human donor in good health. Some clones in this sample may be carry-over from other donors' samples.

V gene TRBV10-1 combines with J gene TRBJ2-5; TRBD1 agrees at 7 bases. Trimming at V came to 5 bases and at J to 1 base, leaving 1 base not matched to a gene. This CDR3 spans 13 amino acids. CDR1 is WNHNN, CDR2 SYGVQD, per germline (reference sequence). CDR3 in amino acids: CASSRDSQETQYF. CDR3 in DNA: TGCGCCAGCAGTCGGGACAGCCAAGAGACCCAGTACTTC.

The CDR3 loop is CASSEDRINEKLFF. CDR3 nucleotide sequence: TGTGCCAGCAGTGAGGACAGGATTAATGAAAAACTGTTTTTT. This chain joins TRBV6-1 and TRBJ1-4; TRBD1 matches at 7 bases. CDR3 length: 14 residues. Germline V lookup: CDR1 MNHNS, CDR2 SASEGT. J gave up 4 bases and V 3 bases, and 2 bases lay outside the gene matches.

CDR3 coding DNA: TGTGCCAGCAGCCCCCAGAAGAACACTGAAGCTTTCTTT. Its protein product is CASSPQKNTEAFF. The chain has TRBV7-9 and TRBJ1-1; D is uncertain. Trimming stripped 5 bases from V and 1 base from J, with 8 bases between. The CDR3 is made up of 13 amino acids. From germline, CDR1 is SEHNR and CDR2 FQNEAQ (reference sequence).

This chain joins TRBV6-1 and TRBJ2-7, with 9 bases matching TRBD1. V was clipped by 6 bases and J by 3 bases; unmatched bases: 6. The CDR3 is 14 residues long. Germline-derived CDR1 and CDR2 are MNHNS and SASEGT. CDR3 nucleotide sequence: TGTGCCAGCAGCCGGACAGGGGCCGGCTACGAGCAGTACTTC. Translating gives CASSRTGAGYEQYF.

This chain joins TRBV28 and TRBJ2-7; 8 bases align to TRBD1. The V gene end was trimmed by 6 bases and the J gene end by 5 bases; junction bases not matched to a gene: 9. The length of the CDR3 is 14 residues. Germline V gene data show CDR1 as MDHEN and CDR2 as SYDVKM. The CDR3 reads CASSSFSGGHEQYF. As DNA, the CDR3 is TGTGCCAGCAGCTCATTTTCAGGGGGCCACGAGCAGTACTTC. Full variable domain (missing parts from reference TRBV28 and TRBJ2-7): DVKVTQSSRYLVKRTGEKVFLECVQDMDHENMFWYRQDPGLGLRLIYFSYDVKMKEKGDIPEGYSVSREKKERFSLILESASTNQTSMYLCASSSFSGGHEQYFGPGTRLTVT.

Only one count was recorded for this clone. The V call is TRBV10-3, the J call TRBJ1-5; 10 bases fit TRBD1. The CDR3 has 14 residues. Losses at the gene ends were 10 bases for V and 3 bases for J; bases not matched to a gene: 6. Germline V gene lookup returns CDR1 ENHRY and CDR2 SYGVKD. CDR3 region: CATRDRGPNQPQHF. The DNA of the CDR3 is TGTGCCACCAGGGACAGGGGTCCCAATCAGCCCCAGCATTTT.

This clone was seen more than once but under ten times. J is TRBJ1-1 and V is TRBV29-1; TRBD1 is a possible D gene (6 bases). Germline loops: CDR1 SQVTM, CDR2 ANQGSEA. This CDR3 spans 12 amino acids. The V and J ends lost 8 bases and 7 bases respectively, with 17 bases between them. The CDR3 reads CSPPEDRFEAFF. The CDR3, as DNA: TGCAGCCCACCAGAGGACAGATTTGAAGCTTTCTTT.

The CDR3 DNA is TGTGCCAGCAGTTGGACAGCTTACAATGAGCAGTTCTTC. Translating gives CASSWTAYNEQFF. This chain joins TRBV27 and TRBJ2-1, with TRBD1 as a possible D gene (6 bases). CDR3 length equals 13 residues. Germline CDR1 and CDR2: MNHEY and SMNVEV (reference sequence). The V end was cut by 4 bases, the J end by 4 bases, with 8 bases between.

The chain recombines TRBV6-1 with TRBJ2-5; TRBD1 is a possible D gene (5 bases). Germline CDR1 MNHNS, CDR2 SASEGT. With 7 bases removed from V and 5 bases from J, the gap between germline ends came to 11 bases. This CDR3 is 12 amino acids long. CDR3: CASNFRDETQYF. The DNA for the CDR3 is TGTGCCAGCAATTTCAGGGATGAGACCCAGTACTTC.

There are a few counts of this clone. This sequence joins TRBV29-1 and TRBJ1-1; D possibly corresponds to TRBD1 (6 bases). Germline CDR1 SQVTM, CDR2 ANQGSEA. Trimming removed 8 bases from V and 2 bases from J, with 24 bases in between. This CDR3 contains 16 residues. CDR3 residues: CSSDSRGDTLNTEAFF. The CDR3 DNA is TGCAGCTCTGACTCACGTGGGGACACACTAAACACTGAAGCTTTCTTT. The complete variable domain, with remaining parts taken from reference TRBV29-1 and TRBJ1-1, reads SAVISQKPSRDICQRGTSLTIQCQVDSQVTMMFWYRQQPGQSLTLIATANQGSEATYESGFVIDKFPISRPNLTFSTLTVSNMSPEDSSIYLCSSDSRGDTLNTEAFFGQGTRLTVV.

The chain recombines TRBV4-1 with TRBJ2-1; TRBD2 matches at 10 bases. Germline CDR1 and CDR2: MGHRA and YSYEKL. V shed 4 bases and J 3 bases; nucleotides not matched to a gene: 9. This CDR3 is 17 amino acids long. The CDR3 region is CASSLTGTSVLYNEQFF. CDR3 nucleotides: TGCGCCAGCAGCCTTACCGGGACTAGCGTTCTCTACAATGAGCAGTTCTTC.

CDR3 DNA: TGTGCCAGCAGTTACTCAGGACAGTCCAACACCGGGGAGCTGTTTTTT. It yields the protein CASSYSGQSNTGELFF. The chain recombines TRBV6-5 with TRBJ2-2, with a weak D call TRBD1 (6 bases). Germline V CDR1 and CDR2: MNHEY, SVGAGI. Trimming took 0 bases from V and 2 from J, leaving 10 bases between them. This CDR3 is built from 16 residues.

This rearrangement joins TRBV15 to TRBJ1-2; 9 nucleotides align to TRBD1. J gave up 4 bases and V 1 base, and 4 bases lay outside the gene matches. The CDR3 is 15 amino acids. The germline CDR1 and CDR2 sequences are LNHNV and YYDKDF (reference sequence). The CDR3 bases are TGTGCCACCAGCAGAGGGACAGGGGTCGCCTATGGCTACACCTTC. It encodes CATSRGTGVAYGYTF.

The chain has TRBV7-9 and TRBJ2-3; a possible D gene is TRBD2 (6 bases). The germline V and J ends were trimmed by 0 bases and 0 bases, with 13 bases remaining between them. Germline V lookup: CDR1 SEHNR, CDR2 FQNEAQ (reference sequence). The CDR3 contains 17 residues. CDR3 region: CASSLALGGGSTDTQYF. CDR3 nucleotide sequence: TGTGCCAGCAGCTTAGCGCTGGGGGGAGGAAGCACAGATACGCAGTATTTT. Complete variable domain (other parts from reference TRBV7-9 and TRBJ2-3): DTGVSQNPRHKITKRGQNVTFRCDPISEHNRLYWYRQTLGQGPEFLTYFQNEAQLEKSRLLSDRFSAERPKGSFSTLEIQRTEQGDSAMYLCASSLALGGGSTDTQYFGPGTRLTVL.

J is TRBJ2-1 and V is TRBV7-3, with 9 bases matching TRBD2. The V segment lost 2 bases and the J segment 2 bases; nucleotides outside the gene matches: 4. CDR1 and CDR2 from the germline V gene are SGHTA and FQGTGA. This CDR3 is built from 16 residues. The CDR3 DNA reads as TGTGCCAGCAGCTTATCTAGCGGGACCCCCTACAATGAGCAGTTCTTC. Translated, it gives CASSLSSGTPYNEQFF.

This rearrangement joins TRBV27 to TRBJ2-7; weak D call: TRBD2 (6 bases). V shed 3 bases and J shed 1 base, with 13 bases lying between them. CDR3 size: 15 residues. CDR1 is MNHEY, CDR2 SMNVEV, per germline (reference sequence). The CDR3 nucleotides read TGTGCCAGCAGTTTCGGCGGGATTCCGTCCTACGAGCAGTACTTC. This gives the protein CASSFGGIPSYEQYF.

The CDR3 DNA reads as TGTGCCAGCAGCTCCACCCCCGCACTAGCGGGAGCCTACAATGAGCAGTTCTTC. Its protein is CASSSTPALAGAYNEQFF. The rearrangement joins TRBV7-6 to TRBJ2-1; TRBD2 matches at 11 bases. The trim removed 4 bases at V and 2 bases at J, leaving 10 bases unmatched. CDR1 and CDR2 from the germline V gene are SGHVS and FNYEAQ. This CDR3 is 18 amino acids long.

The chain carries TRBV2 and TRBJ1-5; TRBD1 is a possible D gene (6 bases). Germline-derived CDR1 and CDR2 are SNHLY and FYNNEI. The CDR3 is 15 amino acids. The ends were cut back, 6 bases at V and 2 bases at J, with 14 bases in the middle. The CDR3 loop is CASSVGQSGNQPQHF. In nucleotides, the CDR3 is TGTGCCAGCAGCGTAGGACAGTCCGGCAATCAGCCCCAGCATTTT.

The chain carries TRBV18 and TRBJ1-1; no reliable D call. This CDR3 is 13 amino acids long. With 3 bases removed from V and 5 bases from J, the gap between germline ends came to 10 bases. Germline-derived CDR1 and CDR2 are KGHSH and LQKENI. CDR3 amino acids: CASSPPLRTEAFF. DNA for the CDR3: TGTGCCAGCTCACCCCCATTGAGGACTGAAGCTTTCTTT. Based on the CDR3 plus reference TRBV18 and TRBJ1-1, the full variable domain is NAGVMQNPRHLVRRRGQEARLRCSPMKGHSHVYWYRQLPEEGLKFMVYLQKENIIDESGMPKERFSAEFPKEGPSILRIQQVVRGDSAAYFCASSPPLRTEAFFGQGTRLTVV.

CDR3 protein: CASSDGGGSGANVLTF. In nucleotides, the CDR3 is TGTGCCAGCAGTGACGGAGGTGGGTCTGGGGCCAACGTCCTGACTTTC. This chain links TRBV6-4 with TRBJ2-6; D perhaps matches TRBD2 (5 bases). The CDR3 contains 16 residues. CDR1 MRHNA and CDR2 SNTAGT come from the germline V gene. Trimming shortened V by 2 bases and J by 1 base, and 9 bases separated the two germline ends.

This clone was detected a few times. In nucleotides, the CDR3 is TGTGCCACCAGCACCAGAAAAACCCCCGGGACAGGTATGAACACTGAAGCTTTCTTT. Translating it yields CATSTRKTPGTGMNTEAFF. The chain combines TRBV15 with TRBJ1-1; 8 bases map to TRBD1. Germline V gene data show CDR1 as LNHNV and CDR2 as YYDKDF (reference sequence). CDR3 length equals 19 residues. V lost 4 bases and J lost 0; bases outside the gene matches: 16.

The chain is built from TRBV19 and TRBJ1-2; no reliable D call. This CDR3 is 14 amino acids long. Germline CDR1 is LNHDA and CDR2 is SQIVND (reference sequence). V was cut by 8 bases and J by 4 bases, with 17 bases left in between. DNA for the CDR3: TGTGCCAGTCGCTTGGCAGGTCACATCTATGGCTACACCTTC. Residues: CASRLAGHIYGYTF.

This chain links TRBV10-3 with TRBJ1-2, with D tentatively TRBD1 (6 bases). There are 14 residues in the CDR3. V lost 1 base, J lost 3 bases, and 9 bases lay in between. Germline assignment: CDR1 ENHRY and CDR2 SYGVKD. DNA of the CDR3: TGTGCCATCAGTGAGTTGGGGGCTGACTATGGCTACACCTTC. Amino acids: CAISELGADYGYTF.

This clone showed up just a few times. The chain carries TRBV30 and TRBJ1-1, with D unresolved. This CDR3 region has 15 residues. V was clipped by 2 bases and J by 4 bases, with 17 bases between them. Germline CDR1 and CDR2: GTSNPN and SVGIG (reference sequence). CDR3 residues: CAWSRGEGVITEAFF. In DNA, the CDR3 is TGTGCCTGGAGTCGCGGTGAGGGCGTGATCACTGAAGCTTTCTTT.

The chain has TRBV19 and TRBJ2-1, with D unclear. Trimming removed 5 bases at V and 8 bases at J, with 7 bases between. The CDR3 length is 11 residues. Germline V CDR1 and CDR2: LNHDA, SQIVND (reference sequence). For the CDR3, the DNA is TGTGCCAGTAGTGAGTCGCATGAGCAGTTCTTC. Its protein product is CASSESHEQFF.

The genes are TRBV2 and TRBJ2-7; perhaps TRBD2 as D (5 bases). This CDR3 region has 13 residues. Germline loops: CDR1 SNHLY, CDR2 FYNNEI. Trimming took 6 bases from V and 4 from J, leaving 13 bases between them. The CDR3 loop reads CASSGDSFYEQYF. CDR3 nucleotide sequence: TGTGCCAGCAGCGGGGATTCTTTTTACGAGCAGTACTTC.

The chain joins TRBV6-6 to TRBJ2-2, with a possible D match to TRBD1 (6 bases). Trimming took 6 bases from V and 3 from J, leaving 8 bases between them. The CDR3 loop spans 13 amino acids. Germline-derived CDR1 and CDR2 are MNHNY and SVGAGI (reference sequence). CDR3 in DNA: TGTGCCAGCAGCGAGGGGGACACCGGGGAGCTGTTTTTT. Translation gives CASSEGDTGELFF.

The chain links TRBV7-2 to TRBJ2-5; 9 bases are shared with TRBD2. Unmatched junction bases numbered 8, after V lost 2 bases and J lost 4 bases. The CDR3 spans 16 residues. CDR1 is SGHTA, CDR2 FQGNSA, per germline. The CDR3 coding sequence is TGTGCCAGCAGCTTAAAGGTGGGACTAGCCGGAGAGACCCAGTACTTC. This codes for CASSLKVGLAGETQYF.

V and J are TRBV10-3 and TRBJ2-7; D is unresolved. This CDR3 spans 14 amino acids. Germline CDR1 and CDR2: ENHRY and SYGVKD. V was cut by 10 bases and J by 2 bases, with 18 bases left in between. CDR3 bases: TGTGCCAGTGGTGGGTCGGGTGTCACCTACGAGCAGTACTTC. This gives the protein CASGGSGVTYEQYF.

The V gene is TRBV18, the J gene TRBJ1-5; possible D gene TRBD1, 5 bases. From germline, CDR1 is KGHSH and CDR2 LQKENI. This CDR3 contains 15 residues. The germline V and J ends were trimmed by 2 bases and 6 bases, with 14 bases remaining between them. The CDR3 nucleotides are TGTGCCAGCTCACCAGGGAGTACCGGGGGTCAGCCCCAGCATTTT. This translates into CASSPGSTGGQPQHF.

V gene TRBV5-1 combines with J gene TRBJ1-5; 7 bases are a match to TRBD1. CDR1 and CDR2 from the germline V gene are SGHRS and YFSETQ. The CDR3 covers 15 residues. The J segment lost 5 bases and the V segment lost 4 bases, leaving 9 bases of the junction unmatched. The chain's CDR3 is CASSALGTDDQPQHF. The CDR3 DNA follows: TGCGCCAGCAGCGCCCTCGGGACAGACGATCAGCCCCAGCATTTT.

The rearrangement links TRBV5-1 to TRBJ2-1; 8 bases fit TRBD2. Germline V gene data show CDR1 as SGHRS and CDR2 as YFSETQ. The CDR3 extends over 16 amino acids. This CDR3 is CASRIGGGSSWDEQFF. CDR3 in DNA: TGCGCGAGCCGGATCGGGGGGGGTTCTTCTTGGGATGAGCAGTTCTTC.